This record looks at one T cell receptor (beta chain) sequence and its context. Its antigen is unidentified. These data originate in a study of cytomegalovirus exposure and HLA in healthy donors. Study results and limitations: It was found in a later analysis that first-cohort TCR clusters tended to co-occur in the 90 to 150 validation repertoires. The investigators catalogued 164 TCR beta chains as cytomegalovirus-associated. Confirmation was obtained in vitro that three CMV-associated chains are specific for CMV antigens.

Generated by immunoSEQ multiplex PCR, the TCRdb table keeps only in-frame clones and is missing some. The sample shows around 300,000 clones, about 85% of them seen only once. The CDR3 consists of 16 residues. CDR1 SGHAT and CDR2 FQNNGV come from the germline V gene. Deletions cut 0 bases from V and 2 bases from J, with 12 bases between. Sequenced sample: PBMCs. The receptor comes from a young woman in good health and CMV-seropositive. V usage is TRBV11-2 and J usage is TRBJ2-3; D is perhaps TRBD1 or TRBD2 (6 bases each). CDR3 amino acids: CASSLEGGSYTDTQYF. CDR3 bases: TGTGCCAGCAGCTTAGAAGGGGGGAGTTACACAGATACGCAGTATTTT. Full variable domain (rest looked up from reference TRBV11-2 and TRBJ2-3): EAGVAQSPRYKIIEKRQSVAFWCNPISGHATLYWYQQILGQGPKLLIQFQNNGVVDDSQLPKDRFSAERLKGVDSTLKIQPAKLEDSAVYLCASSLEGGSYTDTQYFGPGTRLTVL.